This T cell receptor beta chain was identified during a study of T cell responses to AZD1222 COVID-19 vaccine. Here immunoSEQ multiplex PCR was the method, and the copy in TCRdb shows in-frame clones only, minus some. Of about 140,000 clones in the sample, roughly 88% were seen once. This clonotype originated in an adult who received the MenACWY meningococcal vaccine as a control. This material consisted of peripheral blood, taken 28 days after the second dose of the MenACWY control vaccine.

The CDR3 reads CASSPPGRVYNEQFF. In DNA, the CDR3 is TGTGCCAGCAGCCCGCCGGGCAGGGTATACAATGAGCAGTTCTTC. This chain connects TRBV3-1 (or the pseudogene TRBV3-2) to TRBJ2-1, with D possibly being TRBD1 (5 bases). The V gene lost 4 bases and the J gene lost 4 bases, with 14 bases spanning the gap. The CDR3 has 15 amino acids. CDR1 is LGHDT and CDR2 is YNNKEL in the germline V gene (reference sequence).